This TCR beta chain was recorded in a study of T-cell memory formation after mild COVID-19. TCRdb passed the 5' RACE reads through MiXCR, listing each CDR3 protein once. The sample has 350,000 to 500,000 distinct CDR3 sequences, around 17% seen once; the top ten hold 20% to 25%. This CDR3 contains 13 residues. V lost 2 bases and J 3 bases, leaving 8 bases between the germline ends. Germline lookup yields CDR1 MNHEY and CDR2 SVGEGT. The chain recombines TRBV6-2 or TRBV6-3 with TRBJ2-7; possibly TRBD2 for D (5 bases). This TCR came from a young man who had mild COVID-19 (a few samples of this study predate the infection). Cell type and time point are not known. The sequenced sample consisted of PBMCs or a T cell subset sorted from them (not recorded which). CDR3 loop: CASSYELDYEQYF. In DNA form, the CDR3 reads TGTGCCAGCAGTTACGAACTAGACTACGAGCAGTACTTC.